This T cell receptor beta chain was sequenced during a study of CD8+ T cells in alopecia areata. The V end was cut by 1 base, the J end by 5 bases, with 4 bases between. This CDR3 contains 11 residues. Germline CDR1 reads SGDLS; CDR2 reads YYNGEE. This clone was detected a few times. Reverse transcription of extracted RNA yielded cDNA, which provided the sequencing template. This table comes from immunoSEQ multiplex PCR, and its TCRdb copy is limited to in-frame clones, with some not included. The data contain 150,000 or so clones, about 60% of them seen just once; the ten biggest clones take up approximately 6.5%.

The clonotype originates from a human donor with alopecia areata. The chain recombines TRBV9 with TRBJ2-7; D is uncertain. The specimen was CD4+ T cells sorted from blood, collected at week 0. In nucleotides, the CDR3 is TGTGCCAGCAGCGTACAGAACGAGCAGTACTTC. Residues: CASSVQNEQYF.